The 11 T cell receptor beta chains in this list originate from one sample, sequenced in a study of T cell repertoires in cytomegalovirus infection. TCRdb recomputed calls from the reads with MiXCR, one row per CDR3 protein. The sample gives about 900,000 distinct CDR3 sequences, about a third of which show up once; roughly an eighth is in the top ten. These TCRs are of unknown antigen specificity. Sample: cultured CD8+ T cells from PBMCs, taken from culture after CMV antigen stimulation. These receptor sequences come from a human donor in good health (CMV status not recorded). Some clones in this sample may be carry-over from other donors' samples.

This clonotype appeared a few times. CDR3 DNA sequence: TGTGCCAGCAGCTTGCTGGGAGGGGCAACCTACGAGCAGTACTTC. Its protein product is CASSLLGGATYEQYF. The V call is TRBV11-2, the J call TRBJ2-7, with 7 bases fitting TRBD2. CDR3 length: 15 amino acids. V was pared by 3 bases and J by 2 bases, with 7 bases of the junction left unmatched. CDR1 is SGHAT, CDR2 FQNNGV, per germline.

Comments on this clonotype: One end of the junction does not line up with germline, which may come from a read error. This sequence joins TRBV5-5 and TRBJ2-1; D is possibly TRBD2 (7 bases). This CDR3 has 15 amino acids. CDR1 is SGHKS, CDR2 YYEKEE, per germline (reference sequence). The CDR3 DNA reads TGTGTCAGCAGCTTGAAAGGGGGGGCCTACAATGAGCAGTTCTTC. It codes for CVSSLKGGAYNEQFF.

This clonotype came up many times. V and J are TRBV7-9 and TRBJ1-5, with D uncertain. The CDR3 length is 14 residues. The V gene lost 8 bases and the J gene lost 3 bases, with 14 bases spanning the gap. Germline CDR1 is SEHNR and CDR2 is FQNEAQ (reference sequence). The DNA of the CDR3 is TGTGCCAGCGGCCCGGGAGGGCTCAATCAGCCCCAGCATTTT. Translation: CASGPGGLNQPQHF.

V and J are TRBV6-8 and TRBJ1-1; a weak D match, TRBD1 (5 bases). This CDR3 has 14 residues. V was trimmed by 4 bases and J by 6 bases, leaving 15 bases between them. The germline V gene has CDR1 MNHGY and CDR2 SAAAGT. Here the CDR3 reads CASSFVGGVPEAFF. In DNA form, the CDR3 reads TGTGCCAGCAGTTTTGTGGGGGGAGTCCCTGAAGCTTTCTTT.

This clonotype was observed a few times. The chain employs TRBV12-3 or TRBV12-4 and TRBJ2-7; 9 nucleotides line up with TRBD2. V shed 3 bases and J 3 bases; nucleotides not matched to a gene: 6. The CDR3 consists of 15 residues. The CDR3 region is CASSLGRGGFYEQYF. The CDR3, as DNA: TGTGCCAGCAGTTTGGGGCGGGGGGGGTTCTACGAGCAGTACTTC.

This clonotype was observed a few times. The rearrangement links TRBV20-1 to TRBJ2-3; 15 bases agree with TRBD2. Germline V lookup: CDR1 DFQATT, CDR2 SNEGSKA (reference sequence). This CDR3 comprises 19 residues. The ends lost 3 bases at V and 5 bases at J; junction bases unmatched: 15. CDR3 DNA sequence: TGCAGTGCTAGCCAACCAGGACTAGCGGGGGGGCACGGGAAAGATACGCAGTATTTT. The encoded protein is CSASQPGLAGGHGKDTQYF.

This clonotype was observed a handful of times. The chain is built from TRBV29-1 and TRBJ1-2; 7 bases agree with TRBD1. Germline CDR1 is SQVTM and CDR2 is ANQGSEA. J gave up 3 bases and V 7 bases, and 5 bases lay outside the gene matches. The CDR3 spans 12 residues. The CDR3, as DNA: TGCAGCGCCCCCGGGACAGACTATGGCTACACCTTC. This sequence encodes CSAPGTDYGYTF. Filled out from reference TRBV29-1 and TRBJ1-2, the complete variable domain reads SAVISQKPSRDICQRGTSLTIQCQVDSQVTMMFWYRQQPGQSLTLIATANQGSEATYESGFVIDKFPISRPNLTFSTLTVSNMSPEDSSIYLCSAPGTDYGYTFGSGTRLTVV.

This clonotype was seen a few times. The chain carries TRBV27 and TRBJ1-6; D gene unclear. The V end lost 7 bases, the J end lost 10 bases, and 17 bases lay between the germline ends. Germline V gives CDR1 MNHEY, CDR2 SMNVEV (reference sequence). The CDR3 runs 14 residues. The CDR3 DNA follows: TGTGCCAGCACCGAAGGGCCGGCGGGGTCACCCCTCCACTTT. Its protein is CASTEGPAGSPLHF.

This clonotype was seen once. The chain recombines TRBV7-6 with TRBJ2-3; 7 bases line up with TRBD2. V gave up 5 bases and J gave up 0 bases; unmatched junction bases: 5. Germline V CDR1 and CDR2: SGHVS, FNYEAQ. This CDR3 region has 15 residues. CDR3 DNA sequence: TGTGCCAGCAGCGCGGGAGCTAGCAGCACAGATACGCAGTATTTT. Its translation is CASSAGASSTDTQYF. Full variable domain (remainder filled in from reference TRBV7-6 and TRBJ2-3): GAGVSQSPRYKVTKRGQDVALRCDPISGHVSLYWYRQALGQGPEFLTYFNYEAQQDKSGLPNDRFSAERPEGSISTLTIQRTEQRDSAMYRCASSAGASSTDTQYFGPGTRLTVL.

This clonotype was counted only a few times. The chain carries TRBV5-1 and TRBJ2-5; D gene uncertain. This CDR3 is 11 amino acids long. Germline CDR1 SGHRS, CDR2 YFSETQ. V lost 3 bases and J lost 7, with 7 bases in between. This CDR3 reads CASSWLGTQYF. DNA for the CDR3: TGCGCCAGCAGCTGGTTGGGGACCCAGTACTTC.

This clonotype appeared a few times. J is TRBJ1-6 and V is TRBV27; 7 bases map to TRBD1. Germline V gene data show CDR1 as MNHEY and CDR2 as SMNVEV (reference sequence). The CDR3 is 14 residues long. V lost 5 bases to trimming and J lost 10 bases; unmatched junction nucleotides: 8. CDR3 DNA: TGTGCCAGCAGTACGACAGGGTTTGTCTCACCCCTCCACTTT. Residues: CASSTTGFVSPLHF.